One and the same sample provided the 12 T cell receptor beta chains below, sequenced in a study of cytomegalovirus exposure and HLA in healthy donors. 60 Vbeta and 13 Jbeta primers were used in PCR. Profiled with immunoSEQ multiplex PCR; TCRdb holds only in-frame clones, not every one. Among 100,000 to 150,000 clones listed, about 80% were seen once. Sequencing was carried out using PBMCs. The receptors here all came from a man aged 30 to 39 in good health and CMV-seropositive.

The chain employs TRBV4-2 and TRBJ2-7; D not resolved. The V end lost 0 bases, the J end lost 3 bases, and 6 bases lay between the germline ends. Germline V CDR1 and CDR2: LGHNA, YNFKEQ. The CDR3 sequence is 13 residues long. CDR3 residues: CASSQEQLYEQYF. As DNA, the CDR3 is TGTGCCAGCAGCCAAGAACAGCTCTACGAGCAGTACTTC.

The chain couples TRBV6-6 to TRBJ2-7; TRBD1 matches 9 bases. Germline values: CDR1 MNHNY, CDR2 SVGAGI (reference sequence). V lost 10 bases to trimming and J lost 6 bases; unmatched junction nucleotides: 13. CDR3 length: 14 amino acids. CDR3 amino acids: CATKTGTGSFEQYF. The CDR3 nucleotides are TGTGCCACTAAGACCGGGACAGGGTCTTTCGAGCAGTACTTC.

The chain couples TRBV28 to TRBJ2-1; TRBD2 aligns across 8 bases. V was pared by 3 bases and J by 4 bases, with 8 bases of the junction left unmatched. The CDR3 is 16 residues long. The V gene's germline CDR1 is MDHEN and CDR2 SYDVKM. The CDR3 protein is CASSFGGAGGYNEQFF. CDR3 bases: TGTGCCAGCAGTTTTGGGGGGGCGGGAGGTTACAATGAGCAGTTCTTC.

This clone was observed a handful of times. The chain uses TRBV9 and TRBJ2-3; the D gene is possibly TRBD2 (6 bases). This CDR3 is 14 amino acids long. The V end was cut by 5 bases, the J end by 4 bases, with 14 bases between. Germline CDR1 reads SGDLS; CDR2 reads YYNGEE. Here the CDR3 reads CASSRSGWADTQYF. The CDR3 DNA reads TGTGCCAGCAGTCGTAGCGGCTGGGCAGATACGCAGTATTTT. Looking up the rest from reference TRBV9 and TRBJ2-3 gives the full variable domain: DSGVTQTPKHLITATGQRVTLRCSPRSGDLSVYWYQQSLDQGLQFLIQYYNGEERAKGNILERFSAQQFPDLHSELNLSSLELGDSALYFCASSRSGWADTQYFGPGTRLTVL.

Turning to this clone: One junction end does not reproduce the germline sequence, and a read error may be involved. The chain recombines TRBV7-7 with TRBJ2-1, with TRBD2 matching 7 bases. This CDR3 is built from 17 residues. The germline CDR1 and CDR2 sequences are SSHAT and FNYEAQ (reference sequence). The CDR3 DNA reads TGTGCTAGCAGCTTTAGAGGTAGTCGGACTAGGGATCTTGAGCAGTTCTTC. Amino acids: CASSFRGSRTRDLEQFF.

This sequence joins TRBV27 and TRBJ1-2; D perhaps matches TRBD1 (5 bases). V gave up 2 bases and J gave up 5 bases, with 9 bases separating them. There are 13 residues in the CDR3. From germline, CDR1 is MNHEY and CDR2 SMNVEV (reference sequence). DNA of the CDR3: TGTGCCAGCAGTTTACAGGGACTTTATGGCTACACCTTC. It specifies CASSLQGLYGYTF.

The rearrangement joins TRBV15 to TRBJ1-4; the D gene is possibly TRBD1 (5 bases). The CDR3 length is 21 residues. The V and J ends lost 0 bases and 1 base respectively, with 24 bases between them. Germline CDR1 is LNHNV and CDR2 is YYDKDF (reference sequence). CDR3 DNA: TGTGCCACCAGCAGAGATGGGGCCGGGCTCGGCACCGGTCGAACTAATGAAAAACTGTTTTTT. As protein: CATSRDGAGLGTGRTNEKLFF.

This rearrangement joins TRBV5-4 to TRBJ2-7; 10 bases are shared with TRBD2. The V and J ends lost 2 bases and 6 bases, in that order; junction bases with no gene match: 5. The length of the CDR3 is 14 residues. The germline V gene encodes CDR1 SGHNT and CDR2 YYREEE (reference sequence). The CDR3 DNA follows: TGTGCCAGCAGCTTCTGGACTAGCGGTGCCGAGCAGTACTTC. It yields the protein CASSFWTSGAEQYF.

The chain has TRBV15 and TRBJ2-7, with 7 positions matching TRBD2. The CDR3 loop spans 14 amino acids. The junction had 6 bases not matched to a gene; V was cut back by 3 bases and J by 4 bases. Germline assignment: CDR1 LNHNV and CDR2 YYDKDF (reference sequence). CDR3 sequence (DNA): TGTGCCACCAGCAGCGTGGGGGGGGGTTACGAGCAGTACTTC. Residues: CATSSVGGGYEQYF.

This clone was counted only a few times. This chain connects TRBV7-2 to TRBJ2-1; D may be TRBD1 (5 bases). Per the germline V gene, CDR1 is SGHTA and CDR2 is FQGNSA. CDR3 length: 17 residues. Trimming removed 1 base at V and 6 bases at J, with 19 bases between. The CDR3 nucleotides are TGTGCCAGCAGCTTAGAGCGAGTGGGCCACCAGGGCAATGAGCAGTTCTTC. Protein: CASSLERVGHQGNEQFF.

The CDR3 reads CPRVRGLRNQPQHF. The CDR3 DNA reads TGCCCGAGGGTCCGGGGACTTCGCAATCAGCCCCAGCATTTT. The chain uses TRBV5-1 and TRBJ1-5, with D possibly being TRBD1 (5 bases). The germline V gene encodes CDR1 SGHRS and CDR2 YFSETQ. CDR3 length: 14 residues.

The rearrangement uses TRBV5-1 and TRBJ1-1; no clear D. This CDR3 has 14 amino acids. CDR1 and CDR2 (germline): SGHRS, YFSETQ. Trimming left V 7 bases short and J 4 bases short, with 17 bases between. For the CDR3, the DNA is TGCGCCAGCCGCCTCAGAACCGGAGTCACTGAAGCTTTCTTT. Translating gives CASRLRTGVTEAFF. Variable domain in full (rest from reference TRBV5-1 and TRBJ1-1): KAGVTQTPRYLIKTRGQQVTLSCSPISGHRSVSWYQQTPGQGLQFLFEYFSETQRNKGNFPGRFSGRQFSNSRSEMNVSTLELGDSALYLCASRLRTGVTEAFFGQGTRLTVV.